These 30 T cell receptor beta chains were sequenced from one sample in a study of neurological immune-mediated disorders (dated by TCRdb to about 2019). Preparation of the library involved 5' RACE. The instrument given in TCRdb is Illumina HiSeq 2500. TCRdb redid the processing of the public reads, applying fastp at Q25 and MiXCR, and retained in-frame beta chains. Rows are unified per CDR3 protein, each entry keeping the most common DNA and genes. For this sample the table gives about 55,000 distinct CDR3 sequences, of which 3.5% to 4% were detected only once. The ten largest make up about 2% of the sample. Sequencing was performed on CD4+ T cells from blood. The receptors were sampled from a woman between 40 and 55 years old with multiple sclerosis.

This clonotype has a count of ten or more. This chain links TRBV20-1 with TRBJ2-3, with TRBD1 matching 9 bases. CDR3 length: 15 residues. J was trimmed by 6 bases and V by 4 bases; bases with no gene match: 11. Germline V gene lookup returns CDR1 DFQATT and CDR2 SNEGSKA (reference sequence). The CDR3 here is CSANPTGGGLDTQYF. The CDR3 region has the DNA TGCAGTGCTAATCCCACAGGGGGCGGGTTGGATACGCAGTATTTT.

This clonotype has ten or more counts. The CDR3 sequence is CASSLEAVGYGYTF. Here the CDR3 DNA reads TGCGCCAGCAGCTTGGAGGCAGTGGGCTATGGCTACACCTTC. The V call is TRBV5-1, the J call TRBJ1-2; no clear D. This CDR3 spans 14 amino acids. The V gene's germline CDR1 is SGHRS and CDR2 YFSETQ. V lost 0 bases to trimming and J lost 4 bases, with 10 bases between them.

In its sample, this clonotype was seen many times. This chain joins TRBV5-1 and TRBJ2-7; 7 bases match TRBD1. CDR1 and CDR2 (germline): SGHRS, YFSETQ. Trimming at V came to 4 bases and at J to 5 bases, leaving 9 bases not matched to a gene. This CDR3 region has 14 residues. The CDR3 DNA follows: TGCGCCAGCAGCCCTGACAGGGCCGTCGACGAGCAGTACTTC. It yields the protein CASSPDRAVDEQYF.

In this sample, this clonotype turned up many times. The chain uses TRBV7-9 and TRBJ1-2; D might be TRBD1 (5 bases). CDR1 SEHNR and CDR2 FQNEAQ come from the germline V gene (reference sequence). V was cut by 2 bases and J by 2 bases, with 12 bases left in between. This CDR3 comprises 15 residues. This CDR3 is CASSLNHRDNYGYTF. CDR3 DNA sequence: TGTGCCAGCAGCTTAAACCACCGGGACAACTATGGCTACACCTTC. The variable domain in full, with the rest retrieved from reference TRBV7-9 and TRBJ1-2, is DTGVSQNPRHKITKRGQNVTFRCDPISEHNRLYWYRQTLGQGPEFLTYFQNEAQLEKSRLLSDRFSAERPKGSFSTLEIQRTEQGDSAMYLCASSLNHRDNYGYTFGSGTRLTVV.

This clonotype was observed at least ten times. This CDR3 reads CATRGDRGRENTEAFF. The DNA of the CDR3 is TGCGCCACCAGGGGGGACAGGGGGCGCGAGAACACTGAAGCTTTCTTT. The V and J genes are TRBV5-1 and TRBJ1-1; TRBD1 matches 12 bases. The CDR3 runs to 16 residues. Germline CDR1 is SGHRS and CDR2 is YFSETQ. V shed 9 bases and J 1 base; nucleotides not matched to a gene: 10.

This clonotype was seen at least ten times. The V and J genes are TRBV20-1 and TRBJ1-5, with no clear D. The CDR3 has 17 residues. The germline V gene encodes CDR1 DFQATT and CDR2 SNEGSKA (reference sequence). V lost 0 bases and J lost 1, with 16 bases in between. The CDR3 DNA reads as TGCAGTGCTAGAGATTCTGGCGGGATGGCGAGCAATCAGCCCCAGCATTTT. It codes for CSARDSGGMASNQPQHF.

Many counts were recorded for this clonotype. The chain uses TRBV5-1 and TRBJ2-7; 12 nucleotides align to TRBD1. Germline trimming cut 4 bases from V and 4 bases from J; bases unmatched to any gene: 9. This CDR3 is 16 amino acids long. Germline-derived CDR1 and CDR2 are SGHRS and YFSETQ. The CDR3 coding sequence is TGCGCCAGCAGCCCCCGCGGGACAGGGGGCGCGTACGAGCAGTACTTC. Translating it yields CASSPRGTGGAYEQYF.

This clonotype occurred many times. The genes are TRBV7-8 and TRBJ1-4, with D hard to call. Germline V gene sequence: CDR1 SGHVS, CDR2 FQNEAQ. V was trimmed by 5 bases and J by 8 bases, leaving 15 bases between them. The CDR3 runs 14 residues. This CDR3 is CASSPIGPEEKLFF. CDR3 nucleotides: TGTGCCAGCAGCCCAATCGGGCCCGAAGAAAAACTGTTTTTT.

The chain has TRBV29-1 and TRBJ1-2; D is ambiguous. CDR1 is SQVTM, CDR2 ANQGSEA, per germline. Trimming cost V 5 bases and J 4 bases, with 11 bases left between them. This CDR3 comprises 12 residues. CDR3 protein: CSVLGQTYGYTF. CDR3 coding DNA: TGCAGCGTTCTTGGGCAGACCTATGGCTACACCTTC.

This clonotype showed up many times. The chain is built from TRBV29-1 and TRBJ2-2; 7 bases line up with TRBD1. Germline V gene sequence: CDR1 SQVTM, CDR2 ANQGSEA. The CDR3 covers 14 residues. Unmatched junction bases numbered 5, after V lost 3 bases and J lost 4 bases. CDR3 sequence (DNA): TGCAGCGTTGACGACAGGGTTGGCACCGGGGAGCTGTTTTTT. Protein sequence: CSVDDRVGTGELFF.

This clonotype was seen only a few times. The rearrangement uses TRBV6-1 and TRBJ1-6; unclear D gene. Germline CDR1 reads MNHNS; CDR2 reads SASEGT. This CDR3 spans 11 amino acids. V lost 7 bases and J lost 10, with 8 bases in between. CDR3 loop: CASTEVSPLHF. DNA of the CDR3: TGTGCCAGCACCGAGGTATCACCCCTCCACTTT.

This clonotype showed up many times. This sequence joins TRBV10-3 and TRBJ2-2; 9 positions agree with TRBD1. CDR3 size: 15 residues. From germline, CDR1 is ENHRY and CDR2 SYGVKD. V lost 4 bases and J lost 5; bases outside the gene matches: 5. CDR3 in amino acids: CAISVGQGGTGELFF. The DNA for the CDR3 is TGTGCCATCAGTGTGGGACAGGGAGGGACCGGGGAGCTGTTTTTT.

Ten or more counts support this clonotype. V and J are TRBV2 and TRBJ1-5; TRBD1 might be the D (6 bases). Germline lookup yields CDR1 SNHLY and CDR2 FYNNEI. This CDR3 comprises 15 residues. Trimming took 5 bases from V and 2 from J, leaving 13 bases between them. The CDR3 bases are TGTGCCAGCAGTCCGGACAGTAGGGGCAATCAGCCCCAGCATTTT. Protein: CASSPDSRGNQPQHF.

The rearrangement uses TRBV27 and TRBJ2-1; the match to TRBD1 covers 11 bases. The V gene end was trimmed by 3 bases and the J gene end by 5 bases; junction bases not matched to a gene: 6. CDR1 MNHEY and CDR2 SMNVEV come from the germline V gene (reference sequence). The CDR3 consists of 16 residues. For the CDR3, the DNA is TGTGCCAGCAGTTTTGGCGGGACAGGGGGTCACAATGAGCAGTTCTTC. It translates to CASSFGGTGGHNEQFF.

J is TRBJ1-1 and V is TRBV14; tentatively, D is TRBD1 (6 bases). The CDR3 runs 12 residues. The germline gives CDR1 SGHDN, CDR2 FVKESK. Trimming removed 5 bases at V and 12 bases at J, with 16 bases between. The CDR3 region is CASSSWKGTTFF. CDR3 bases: TGTGCCAGCAGCTCCTGGAAAGGGACAACTTTCTTT.

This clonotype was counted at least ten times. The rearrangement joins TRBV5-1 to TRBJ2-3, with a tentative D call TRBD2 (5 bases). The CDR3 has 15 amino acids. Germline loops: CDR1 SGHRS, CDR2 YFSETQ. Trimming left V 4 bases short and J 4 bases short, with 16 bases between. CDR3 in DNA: TGCGCCAGCAGCCTAGGACTGAATGGGGCAGATACGCAGTATTTT. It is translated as CASSLGLNGADTQYF.

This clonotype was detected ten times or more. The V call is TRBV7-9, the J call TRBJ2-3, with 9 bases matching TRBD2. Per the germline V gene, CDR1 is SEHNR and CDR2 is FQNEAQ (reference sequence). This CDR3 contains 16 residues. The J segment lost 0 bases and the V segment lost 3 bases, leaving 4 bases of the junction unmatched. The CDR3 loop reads CASSFGRGGSTDTQYF. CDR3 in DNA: TGTGCCAGCAGCTTCGGGCGGGGGGGTAGCACAGATACGCAGTATTTT. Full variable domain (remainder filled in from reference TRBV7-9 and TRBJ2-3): DTGVSQNPRHKITKRGQNVTFRCDPISEHNRLYWYRQTLGQGPEFLTYFQNEAQLEKSRLLSDRFSAERPKGSFSTLEIQRTEQGDSAMYLCASSFGRGGSTDTQYFGPGTRLTVL.

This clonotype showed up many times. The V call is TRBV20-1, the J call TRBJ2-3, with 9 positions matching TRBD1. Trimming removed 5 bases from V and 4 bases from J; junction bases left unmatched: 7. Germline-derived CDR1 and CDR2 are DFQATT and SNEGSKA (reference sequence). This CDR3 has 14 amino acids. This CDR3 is CSAPGQGFADTQYF. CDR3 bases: TGCAGTGCTCCGGGACAGGGATTTGCAGATACGCAGTATTTT.

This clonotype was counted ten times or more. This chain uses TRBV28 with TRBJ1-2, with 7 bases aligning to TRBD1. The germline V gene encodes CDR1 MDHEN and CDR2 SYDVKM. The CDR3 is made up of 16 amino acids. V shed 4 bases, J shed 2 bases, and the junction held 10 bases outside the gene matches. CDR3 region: CASSSVRGRRNYGYTF. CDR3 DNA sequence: TGTGCCAGCAGTTCAGTTAGGGGGCGTCGCAACTATGGCTACACCTTC.

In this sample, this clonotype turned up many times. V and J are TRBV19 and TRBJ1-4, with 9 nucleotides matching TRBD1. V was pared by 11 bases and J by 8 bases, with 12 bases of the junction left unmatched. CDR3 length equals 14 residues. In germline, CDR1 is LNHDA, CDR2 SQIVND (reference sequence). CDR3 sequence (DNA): TGTGCCTGCTCTCAGCAGGGGACAGGGGAAAAACTGTTTTTT. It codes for CACSQQGTGEKLFF.

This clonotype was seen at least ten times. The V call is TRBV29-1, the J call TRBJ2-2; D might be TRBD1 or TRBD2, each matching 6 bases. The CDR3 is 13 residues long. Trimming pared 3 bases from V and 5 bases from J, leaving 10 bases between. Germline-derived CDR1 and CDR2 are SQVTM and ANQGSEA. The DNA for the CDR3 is TGCAGCGTTGACAGGGGAGGAACCGGGGAGCTGTTTTTT. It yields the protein CSVDRGGTGELFF.

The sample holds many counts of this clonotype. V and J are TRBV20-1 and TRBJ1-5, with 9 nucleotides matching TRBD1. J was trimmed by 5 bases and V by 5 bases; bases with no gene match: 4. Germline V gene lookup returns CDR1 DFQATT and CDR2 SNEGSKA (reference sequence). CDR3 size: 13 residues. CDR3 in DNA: TGCAGTGCTGCGACAGGGGGGTATCAGCCCCAGCATTTT. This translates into CSAATGGYQPQHF.

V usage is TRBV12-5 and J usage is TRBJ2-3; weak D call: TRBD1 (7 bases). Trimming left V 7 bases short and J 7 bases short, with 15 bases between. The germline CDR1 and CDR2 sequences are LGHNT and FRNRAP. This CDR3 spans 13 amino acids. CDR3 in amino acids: CASVRGAGNTQYF. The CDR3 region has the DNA TGTGCTAGTGTCAGGGGGGCCGGAAATACGCAGTATTTT.

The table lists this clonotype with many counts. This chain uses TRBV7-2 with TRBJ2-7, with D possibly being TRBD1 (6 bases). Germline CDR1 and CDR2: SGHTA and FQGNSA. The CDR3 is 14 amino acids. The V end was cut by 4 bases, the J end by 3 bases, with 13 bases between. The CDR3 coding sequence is TGTGCCAGCAGCTCGCGCCGGGACAACTACGAGCAGTACTTC. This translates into CASSSRRDNYEQYF.

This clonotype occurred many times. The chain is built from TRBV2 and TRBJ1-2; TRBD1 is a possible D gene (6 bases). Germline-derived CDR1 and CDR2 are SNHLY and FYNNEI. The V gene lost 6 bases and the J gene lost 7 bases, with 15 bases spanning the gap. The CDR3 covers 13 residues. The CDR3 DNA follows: TGTGCCAGCAGGGGAGGGGGGTGGCGTGGCTACACCTTC. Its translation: CASRGGGWRGYTF.

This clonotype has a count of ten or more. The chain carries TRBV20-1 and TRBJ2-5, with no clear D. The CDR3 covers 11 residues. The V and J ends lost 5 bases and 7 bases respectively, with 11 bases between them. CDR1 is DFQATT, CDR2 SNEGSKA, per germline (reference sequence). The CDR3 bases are TGCAGTGCTGGTACACCGGGGACCCAGTACTTC. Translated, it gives CSAGTPGTQYF.

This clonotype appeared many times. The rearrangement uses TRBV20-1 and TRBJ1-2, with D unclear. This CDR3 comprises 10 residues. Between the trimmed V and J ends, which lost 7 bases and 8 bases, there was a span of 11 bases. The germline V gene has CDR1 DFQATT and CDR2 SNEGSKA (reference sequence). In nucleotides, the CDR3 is TGCAGTGTAGAGAGCGGCGGCTACACCTTC. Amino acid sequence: CSVESGGYTF.

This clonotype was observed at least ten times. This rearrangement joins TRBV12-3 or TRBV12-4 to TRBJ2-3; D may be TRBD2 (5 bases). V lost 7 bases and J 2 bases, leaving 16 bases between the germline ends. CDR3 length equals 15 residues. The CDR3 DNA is TGTGCCAGCAACCAAGAGACGGACTTCACAGATACGCAGTATTTT. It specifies CASNQETDFTDTQYF.

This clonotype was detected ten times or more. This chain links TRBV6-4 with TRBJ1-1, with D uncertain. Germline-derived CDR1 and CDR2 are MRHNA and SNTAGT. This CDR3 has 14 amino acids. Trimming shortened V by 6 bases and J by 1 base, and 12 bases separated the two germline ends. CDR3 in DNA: TGTGCCAGCAGAATCGGTCCATCGAACACTGAAGCTTTCTTT. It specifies CASRIGPSNTEAFF.

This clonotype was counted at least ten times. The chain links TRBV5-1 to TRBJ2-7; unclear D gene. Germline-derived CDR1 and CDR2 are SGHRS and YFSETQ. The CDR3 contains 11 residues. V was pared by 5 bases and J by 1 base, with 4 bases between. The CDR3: CASRRSYEQYF. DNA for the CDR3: TGCGCCAGCAGGCGGTCCTACGAGCAGTACTTC. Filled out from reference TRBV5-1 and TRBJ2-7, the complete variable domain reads KAGVTQTPRYLIKTRGQQVTLSCSPISGHRSVSWYQQTPGQGLQFLFEYFSETQRNKGNFPGRFSGRQFSNSRSEMNVSTLELGDSALYLCASRRSYEQYFGPGTRLTVT.